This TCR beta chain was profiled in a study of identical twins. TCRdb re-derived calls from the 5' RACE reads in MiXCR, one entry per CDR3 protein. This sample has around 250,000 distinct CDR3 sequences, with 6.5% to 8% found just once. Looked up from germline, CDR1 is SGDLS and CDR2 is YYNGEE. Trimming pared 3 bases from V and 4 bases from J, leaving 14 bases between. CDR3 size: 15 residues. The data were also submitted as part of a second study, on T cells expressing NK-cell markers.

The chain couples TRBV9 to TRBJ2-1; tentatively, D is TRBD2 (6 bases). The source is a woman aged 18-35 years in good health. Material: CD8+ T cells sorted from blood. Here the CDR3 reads CASSAHSGPYNEQFF. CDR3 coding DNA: TGTGCCAGCAGCGCGCATAGCGGACCTTACAATGAGCAGTTCTTC.